This T cell receptor beta chain derives from a study of immune evolution from preneoplasia to lung adenocarcinoma. Study-wide findings and caveats: Normal lung had the highest top T cell clone frequencies.

The repertoire was sequenced with immunoSEQ multiplex PCR; TCRdb's copy has only in-frame clones and lacks some. The repertoire holds fewer than 1,500 clones, with over 70% as singletons. V gave up 3 bases and J gave up 2 bases, with 7 bases separating them. This CDR3 region has 13 residues. The germline V gene encodes CDR1 SQVTM and CDR2 ANQGSEA. Patient tissue came from resections in Japan or China, 2014–2017. Two lung cancer pathologists independently confirmed each histologic diagnosis. A note on this clone: Its antigen is not identified.

This chain connects TRBV29-1 to TRBJ2-2; D not certain. The sequenced sample consisted of FFPE adjacent normal lung tissue. The receptor's source is a person aged 55-75 years with lung adenocarcinoma. CDR3 coding DNA: TGCAGCGTTGACAGATATAACACCGGGGAGCTGTTTTTT. It is translated as CSVDRYNTGELFF.